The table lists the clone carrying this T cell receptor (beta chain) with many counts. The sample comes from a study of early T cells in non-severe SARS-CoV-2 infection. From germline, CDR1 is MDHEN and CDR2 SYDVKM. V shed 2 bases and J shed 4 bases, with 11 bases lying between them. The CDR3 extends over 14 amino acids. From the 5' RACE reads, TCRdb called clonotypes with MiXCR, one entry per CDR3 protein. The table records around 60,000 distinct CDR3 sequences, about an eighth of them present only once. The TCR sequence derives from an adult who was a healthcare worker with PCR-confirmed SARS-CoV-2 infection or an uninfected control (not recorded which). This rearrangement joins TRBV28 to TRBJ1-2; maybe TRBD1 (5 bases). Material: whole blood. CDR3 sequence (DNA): TGTGCCAGCAGTTTAGGAGGCGGGGCCTATGGCTACACCTTC. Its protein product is CASSLGGGAYGYTF.